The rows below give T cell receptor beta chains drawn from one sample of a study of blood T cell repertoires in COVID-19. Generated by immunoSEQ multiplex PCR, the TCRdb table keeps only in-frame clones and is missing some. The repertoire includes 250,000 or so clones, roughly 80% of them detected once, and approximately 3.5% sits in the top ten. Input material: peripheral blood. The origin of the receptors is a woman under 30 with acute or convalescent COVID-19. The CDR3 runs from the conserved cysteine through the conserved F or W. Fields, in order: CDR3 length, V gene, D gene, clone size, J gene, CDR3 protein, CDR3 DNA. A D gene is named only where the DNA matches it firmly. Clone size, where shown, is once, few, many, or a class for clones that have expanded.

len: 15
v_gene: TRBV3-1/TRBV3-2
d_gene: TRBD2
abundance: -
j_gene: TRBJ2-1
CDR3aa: CASSQSIGGGVEQFF
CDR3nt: TGTGCCAGCAGCCAATCCATCGGGGGGGGCGTTGAGCAGTTCTTC

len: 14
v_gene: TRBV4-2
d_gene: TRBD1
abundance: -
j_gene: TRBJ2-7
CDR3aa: CASSQDRVGYEQYF
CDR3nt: TGTGCCAGCAGCCAGGACAGGGTAGGTTACGAGCAGTACTTC

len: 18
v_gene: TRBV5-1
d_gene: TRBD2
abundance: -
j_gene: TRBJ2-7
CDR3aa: CASSERKSGGSLSYEQYF
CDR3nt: TGCGCCAGCAGCGAGCGCAAATCTGGCGGGAGTCTTTCCTACGAGCAGTACTTC

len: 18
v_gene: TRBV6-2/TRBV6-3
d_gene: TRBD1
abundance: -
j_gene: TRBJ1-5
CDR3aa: CASSYYIPGTDSNQPQHF
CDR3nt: TGTGCCAGCAGTTACTACATACCGGGGACAGATAGCAATCAGCCCCAGCATTTT

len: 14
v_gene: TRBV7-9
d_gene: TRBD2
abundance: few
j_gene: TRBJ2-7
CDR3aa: CASSRAGGLYEQYF
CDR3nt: TGTGCCAGCTCCCGAGCGGGGGGCTTGTACGAGCAGTACTTC

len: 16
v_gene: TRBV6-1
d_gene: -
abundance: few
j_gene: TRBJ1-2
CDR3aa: CASSEGVNRVNYGYTF
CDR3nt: TGTGCCAGCAGTGAAGGAGTAAACAGGGTGAACTATGGCTACACCTTC

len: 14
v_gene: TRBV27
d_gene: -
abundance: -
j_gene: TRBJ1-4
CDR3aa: CASSHKTTNEKLFF
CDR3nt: TGTGCCAGCAGCCACAAAACAACTAATGAAAAACTGTTTTTT

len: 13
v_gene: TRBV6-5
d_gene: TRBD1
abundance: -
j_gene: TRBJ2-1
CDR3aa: CASLGQTNNEQFF
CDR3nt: TGTGCCAGTTTGGGACAGACGAACAATGAGCAGTTCTTC

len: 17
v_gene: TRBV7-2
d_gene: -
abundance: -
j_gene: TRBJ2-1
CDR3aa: CASSLVPKTRLGNEQFF
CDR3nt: TGTGCCAGCAGCTTAGTCCCAAAGACTCGACTGGGCAATGAGCAGTTCTTC

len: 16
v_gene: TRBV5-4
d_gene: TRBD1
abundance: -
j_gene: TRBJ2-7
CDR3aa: CASSALGQGFRNEQYF
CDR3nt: TGTGCCAGCAGCGCCCTAGGACAGGGCTTTAGGAACGAGCAGTACTTC

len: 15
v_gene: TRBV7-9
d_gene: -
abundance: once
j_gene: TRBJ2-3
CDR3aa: CASSLTGLSTDTQYF
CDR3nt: TGTGCCAGCAGCTTAACTGGACTTAGCACAGATACGCAGTATTTT

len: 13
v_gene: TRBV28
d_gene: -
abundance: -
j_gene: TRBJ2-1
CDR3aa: CASIHPNSNEQFF
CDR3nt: TGTGCCAGCATACACCCAAACAGCAATGAGCAGTTCTTC

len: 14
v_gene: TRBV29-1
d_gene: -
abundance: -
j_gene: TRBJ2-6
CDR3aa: CAVRGTAGANVLTF
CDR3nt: TGCGCCGTTCGCGGGACCGCTGGGGCCAACGTCCTGACTTTC

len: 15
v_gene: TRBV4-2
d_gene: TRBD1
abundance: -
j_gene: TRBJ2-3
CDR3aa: CASASGQGATDTQYF
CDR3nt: TGTGCCAGCGCCTCAGGACAGGGGGCAACAGATACGCAGTATTTT

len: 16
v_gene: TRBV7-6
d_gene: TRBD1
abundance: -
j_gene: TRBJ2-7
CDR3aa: CASSLESTGISYEQYF
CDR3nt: TGTGCCAGCAGCTTAGAATCGACAGGGATCTCCTACGAGCAGTACTTC

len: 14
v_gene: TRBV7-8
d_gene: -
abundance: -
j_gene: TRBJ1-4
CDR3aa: CASSPRVTNEKLFF
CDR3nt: TGTGCCAGCAGCCCCAGGGTGACTAATGAAAAACTGTTTTTT

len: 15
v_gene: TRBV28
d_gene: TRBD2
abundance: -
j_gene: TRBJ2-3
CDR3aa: CASTGASGSTDTQYF
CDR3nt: TGTGCCAGCACAGGAGCTAGCGGGAGTACAGATACGCAGTATTTT

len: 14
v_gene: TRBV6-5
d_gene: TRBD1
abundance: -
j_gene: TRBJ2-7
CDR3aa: CASSWTGSSYEQYF
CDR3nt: TGTGCCAGCAGTTGGACAGGCAGCTCCTACGAGCAGTACTTC

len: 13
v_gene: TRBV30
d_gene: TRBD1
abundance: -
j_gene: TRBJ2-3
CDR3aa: CACRGLGTDTQYF
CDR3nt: TGTGCCTGCAGGGGGCTGGGCACAGATACGCAGTATTTT

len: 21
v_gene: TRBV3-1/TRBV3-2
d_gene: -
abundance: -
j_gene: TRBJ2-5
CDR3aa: CASSQGDFREWLAGLVETQYF
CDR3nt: TGTGCCAGCAGCCAAGGTGATTTTCGGGAATGGTTGGCGGGACTGGTGGAGACCCAGTACTTC